This T cell receptor beta chain stems from a study of blood T cell repertoires in COVID-19. The wider study: Acute and convalescent COVID-19 samples came from the United States, Italy and Spain. Sample material is recorded as cDNA or gDNA derived from T cells, B-cell-depleted T cells, or PBMCs.

Germline CDR1 is LGHDT and CDR2 is YNNKEL (reference sequence). V lost 1 base, J lost 4 bases, and 10 bases lay in between. The CDR3 runs 14 residues. Authors' processing steps: Estimation of nucleated cell counts was performed using reference gene primer amplification. Generated by immunoSEQ multiplex PCR, the TCRdb table keeps only in-frame clones and is missing some. V and J calls and clone size are those listed in that table; D and trimming were worked out from the DNA. The sample comprises hundreds of thousands of clones, 88% of which are singletons, and approximately 0.7% rests with the top ten. Turning to this clone: Other nucleotide sequences from this sample produce the same CDR3.

The V call is TRBV3-1 (or the pseudogene TRBV3-2), the J call TRBJ1-2; D is perhaps TRBD1 (5 bases). Sequences were obtained from peripheral blood. The TCR was taken from a human donor in a cohort sampled during active COVID-19. The CDR3 nucleotides read TGTGCCAGCAGCCAAGCGGCAGGGCCCTATGGCTACACCTTC. Its translation: CASSQAAGPYGYTF.